One TCR beta chain is described in this entry. What it binds is unknown. The sample originates from a study of follicular helper T cells after annual influenza vaccination. Time point defined: 2014-2015 season, pre-vaccination. No donor had influenza vaccine in the prior 6 months; all lived in the community. Survey level resolution was used for TCRB sequencing. Profiled with immunoSEQ multiplex PCR; TCRdb holds only in-frame clones, not every one. The profile shows roughly 13,000 clones, approximately 84% of them singletons. Germline V CDR1 and CDR2: SGHTA, FQGNSA. CDR3 size: 14 residues. V was trimmed by 4 bases and J by 5 bases, leaving 14 bases between them. Findings and caveats of the study: Undersampling of larger non-cTfh compartments could not be excluded. Yearly vaccinations repeatedly recalled conserved clonotypes in ICOS+CD38+ cTfh.

This chain uses TRBV7-2 with TRBJ1-1; TRBD1 is a possible D gene (5 bases). Sequencing was performed on CXCR5- memory CD4+ T cells sorted from blood, taken on the day of influenza vaccination. This TCR was sampled from an adult who received the influenza vaccine. CDR3 amino acids: CASSSQTGGTEAFF. The DNA for the CDR3 is TGTGCCAGCAGCTCCCAGACGGGGGGAACTGAAGCTTTCTTT. The full variable domain, with the rest looked up from reference TRBV7-2 and TRBJ1-1, is GAGVSQSPSNKVTEKGKDVELRCDPISGHTALYWYRQSLGQGLEFLIYFQGNSAPDKSGLPSDRFSAERTGGSVSTLTIQRTQQEDSAVYLCASSSQTGGTEAFFGQGTRLTVV.